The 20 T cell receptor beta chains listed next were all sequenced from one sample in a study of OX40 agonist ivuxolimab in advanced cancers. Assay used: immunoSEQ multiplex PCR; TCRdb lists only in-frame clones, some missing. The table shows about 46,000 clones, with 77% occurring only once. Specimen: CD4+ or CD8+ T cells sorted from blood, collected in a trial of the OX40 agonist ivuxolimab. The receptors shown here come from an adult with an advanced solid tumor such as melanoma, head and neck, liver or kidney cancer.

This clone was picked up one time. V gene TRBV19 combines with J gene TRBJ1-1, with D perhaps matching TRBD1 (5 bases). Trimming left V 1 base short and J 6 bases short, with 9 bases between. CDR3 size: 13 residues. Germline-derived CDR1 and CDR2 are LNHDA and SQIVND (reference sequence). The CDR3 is CASSIVGGAEAFF. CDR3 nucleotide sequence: TGTGCCAGTAGTATAGTGGGAGGGGCTGAAGCTTTCTTT. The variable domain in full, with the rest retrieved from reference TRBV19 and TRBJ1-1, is DGGITQSPKYLFRKEGQNVTLSCEQNLNHDAMYWYRQDPGQGLRLIYYSQIVNDFQKGDIAEGYSVSREKKESFPLTVTSAQKNPTAFYLCASSIVGGAEAFFGQGTRLTVV.

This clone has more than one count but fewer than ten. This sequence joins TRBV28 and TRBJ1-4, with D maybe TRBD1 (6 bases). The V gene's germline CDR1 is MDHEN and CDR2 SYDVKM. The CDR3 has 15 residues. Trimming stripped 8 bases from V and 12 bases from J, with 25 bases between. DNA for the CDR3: TGTGCCAGCGTAAACGGGGGACACCACCTTGGGGAACTGTTTTTT. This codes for CASVNGGHHLGELFF.

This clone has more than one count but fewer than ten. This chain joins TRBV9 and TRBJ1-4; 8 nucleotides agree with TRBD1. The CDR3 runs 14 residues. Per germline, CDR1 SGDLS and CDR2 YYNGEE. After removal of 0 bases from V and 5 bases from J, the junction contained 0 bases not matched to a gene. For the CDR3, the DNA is TGTGCCAGCAGCGTAGGGACAGGGAATGAAAAACTGTTTTTT. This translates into CASSVGTGNEKLFF.

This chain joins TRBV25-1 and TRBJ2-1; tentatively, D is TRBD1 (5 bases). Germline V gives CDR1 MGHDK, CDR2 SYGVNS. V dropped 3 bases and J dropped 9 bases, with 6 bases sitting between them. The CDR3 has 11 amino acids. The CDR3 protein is CASSETVEQFF. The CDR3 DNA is TGTGCCAGCAGTGAGACAGTTGAGCAGTTCTTC. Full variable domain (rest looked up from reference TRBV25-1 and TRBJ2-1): EADIYQTPRYLVIGTGKKITLECSQTMGHDKMYWYQQDPGMELHLIHYSYGVNSTEKGDLSSESTVSRIRTEHFPLTLESARPSHTSQYLCASSETVEQFFGPGTRLTVL.

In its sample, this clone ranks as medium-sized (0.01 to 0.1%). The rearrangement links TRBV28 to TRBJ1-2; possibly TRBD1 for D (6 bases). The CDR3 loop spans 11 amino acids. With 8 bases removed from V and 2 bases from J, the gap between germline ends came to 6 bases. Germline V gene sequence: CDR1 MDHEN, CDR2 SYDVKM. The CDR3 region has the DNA TGTGCCAGCGGACAGAACTATGGCTACACCTTC. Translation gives CASGQNYGYTF.

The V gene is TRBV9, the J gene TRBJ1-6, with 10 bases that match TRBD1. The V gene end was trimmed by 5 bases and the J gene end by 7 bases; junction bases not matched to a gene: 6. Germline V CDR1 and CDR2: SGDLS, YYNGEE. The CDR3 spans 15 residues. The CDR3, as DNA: TGTGCCAGCAGACCGACAGGGGGCGAGAATTCACCCCTCCACTTT. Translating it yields CASRPTGGENSPLHF.

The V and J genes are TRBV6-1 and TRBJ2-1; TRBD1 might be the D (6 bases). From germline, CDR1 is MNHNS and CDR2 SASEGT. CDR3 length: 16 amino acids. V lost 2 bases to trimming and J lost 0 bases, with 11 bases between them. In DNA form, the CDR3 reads TGTGCCAGCAGTGAAACCACAGGGAGCTCCTACAATGAGCAGTTCTTC. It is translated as CASSETTGSSYNEQFF.

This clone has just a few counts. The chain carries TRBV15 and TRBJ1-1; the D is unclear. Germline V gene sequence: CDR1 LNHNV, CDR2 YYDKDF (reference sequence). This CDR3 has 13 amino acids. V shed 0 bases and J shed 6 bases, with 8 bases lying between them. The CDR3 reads CATSRDYTAEAFF. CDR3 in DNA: TGTGCCACCAGCAGAGATTATACTGCTGAAGCTTTCTTT.

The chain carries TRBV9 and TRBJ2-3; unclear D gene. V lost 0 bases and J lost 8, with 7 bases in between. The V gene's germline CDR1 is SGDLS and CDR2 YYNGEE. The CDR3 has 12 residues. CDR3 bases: TGTGCCAGCAGCGTAGGGGCATCTACGCAGTATTTT. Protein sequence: CASSVGASTQYF.

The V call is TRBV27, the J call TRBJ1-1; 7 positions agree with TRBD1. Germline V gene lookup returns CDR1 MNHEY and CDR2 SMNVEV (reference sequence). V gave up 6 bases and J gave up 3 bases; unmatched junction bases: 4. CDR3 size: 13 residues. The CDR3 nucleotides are TGTGCCAGCAGCACGGACAGGTACACTGAAGCTTTCTTT. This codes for CASSTDRYTEAFF.

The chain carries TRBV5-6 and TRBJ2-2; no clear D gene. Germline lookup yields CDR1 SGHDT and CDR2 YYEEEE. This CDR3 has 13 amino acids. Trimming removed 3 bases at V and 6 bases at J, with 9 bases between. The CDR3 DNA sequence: TGTGCCAGCAGCTGGCCGTCGGCCGGGGAGCTGTTTTTT. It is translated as CASSWPSAGELFF. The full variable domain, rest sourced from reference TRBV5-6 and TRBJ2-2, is DAGVTQSPTHLIKTRGQQVTLRCSPKSGHDTVSWYQQALGQGPQFIFQYYEEEERQRGNFPDRFSGHQFPNYSSELNVNALLLGDSALYLCASSWPSAGELFFGEGSRLTVL.

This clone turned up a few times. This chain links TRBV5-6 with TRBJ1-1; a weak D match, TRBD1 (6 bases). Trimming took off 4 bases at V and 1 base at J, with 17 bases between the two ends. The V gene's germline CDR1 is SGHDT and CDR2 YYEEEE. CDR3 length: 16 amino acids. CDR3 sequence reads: CASSVIGGRGNTEAFF. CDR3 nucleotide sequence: TGTGCCAGCAGCGTGATCGGGGGCAGGGGGAACACTGAAGCTTTCTTT.

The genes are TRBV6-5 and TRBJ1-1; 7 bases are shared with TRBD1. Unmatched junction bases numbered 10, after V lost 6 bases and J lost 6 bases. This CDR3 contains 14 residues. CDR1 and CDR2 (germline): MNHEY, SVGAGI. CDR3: CASRSPTGKPEAFF. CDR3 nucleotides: TGTGCCAGCAGATCACCGACAGGGAAGCCTGAAGCTTTCTTT.

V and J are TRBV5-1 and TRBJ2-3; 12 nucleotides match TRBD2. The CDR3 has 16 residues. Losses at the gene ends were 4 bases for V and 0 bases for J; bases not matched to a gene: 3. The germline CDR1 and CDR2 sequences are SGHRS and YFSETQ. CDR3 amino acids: CASSPGTSGSTDTQYF. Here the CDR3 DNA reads TGCGCCAGCAGCCCGGGGACTAGCGGGAGCACAGATACGCAGTATTTT.

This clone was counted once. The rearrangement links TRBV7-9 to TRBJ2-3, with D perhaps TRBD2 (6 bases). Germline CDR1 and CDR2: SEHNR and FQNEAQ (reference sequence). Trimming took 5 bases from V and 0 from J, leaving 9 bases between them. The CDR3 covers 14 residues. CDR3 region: CASSLGLSTDTQYF. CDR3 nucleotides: TGTGCCAGCAGCCTGGGACTGAGCACAGATACGCAGTATTTT.

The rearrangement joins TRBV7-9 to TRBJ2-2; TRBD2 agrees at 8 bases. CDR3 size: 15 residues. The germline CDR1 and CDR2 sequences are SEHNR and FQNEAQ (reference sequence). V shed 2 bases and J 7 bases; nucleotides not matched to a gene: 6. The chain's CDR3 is CASSLSGRAGGELFF. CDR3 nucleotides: TGTGCCAGCAGCTTATCCGGGAGGGCTGGCGGGGAGCTGTTTTTT.

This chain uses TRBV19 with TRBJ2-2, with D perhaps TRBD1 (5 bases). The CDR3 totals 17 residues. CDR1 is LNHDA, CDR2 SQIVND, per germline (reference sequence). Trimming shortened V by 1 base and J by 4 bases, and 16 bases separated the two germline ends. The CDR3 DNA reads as TGTGCCAGTAGTATAGGAAGACAGTATTCGGTCACCGGGGAGCTGTTTTTT. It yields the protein CASSIGRQYSVTGELFF.

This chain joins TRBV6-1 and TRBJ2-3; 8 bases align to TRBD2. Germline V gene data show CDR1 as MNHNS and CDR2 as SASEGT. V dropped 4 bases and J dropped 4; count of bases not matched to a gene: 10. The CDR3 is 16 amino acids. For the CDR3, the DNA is TGTGCCAGCAGTGTAAGCGGTGGAGCGGGAGCAGATACGCAGTATTTT. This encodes CASSVSGGAGADTQYF.

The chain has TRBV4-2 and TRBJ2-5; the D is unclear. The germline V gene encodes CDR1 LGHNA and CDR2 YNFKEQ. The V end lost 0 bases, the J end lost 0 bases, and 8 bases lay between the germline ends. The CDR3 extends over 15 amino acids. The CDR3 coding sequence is TGTGCCAGCAGCCAAGATAACCTTCACCAAGAGACCCAGTACTTC. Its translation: CASSQDNLHQETQYF.

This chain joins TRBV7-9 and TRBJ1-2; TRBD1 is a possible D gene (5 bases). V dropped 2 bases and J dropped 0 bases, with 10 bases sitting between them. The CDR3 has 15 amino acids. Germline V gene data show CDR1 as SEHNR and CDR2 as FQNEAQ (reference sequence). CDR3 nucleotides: TGTGCCAGCAGCTTATTGGGGACCGCTAACTATGGCTACACCTTC. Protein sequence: CASSLLGTANYGYTF. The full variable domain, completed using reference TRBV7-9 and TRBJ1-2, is DTGVSQNPRHKITKRGQNVTFRCDPISEHNRLYWYRQTLGQGPEFLTYFQNEAQLEKSRLLSDRFSAERPKGSFSTLEIQRTEQGDSAMYLCASSLLGTANYGYTFGSGTRLTVV.